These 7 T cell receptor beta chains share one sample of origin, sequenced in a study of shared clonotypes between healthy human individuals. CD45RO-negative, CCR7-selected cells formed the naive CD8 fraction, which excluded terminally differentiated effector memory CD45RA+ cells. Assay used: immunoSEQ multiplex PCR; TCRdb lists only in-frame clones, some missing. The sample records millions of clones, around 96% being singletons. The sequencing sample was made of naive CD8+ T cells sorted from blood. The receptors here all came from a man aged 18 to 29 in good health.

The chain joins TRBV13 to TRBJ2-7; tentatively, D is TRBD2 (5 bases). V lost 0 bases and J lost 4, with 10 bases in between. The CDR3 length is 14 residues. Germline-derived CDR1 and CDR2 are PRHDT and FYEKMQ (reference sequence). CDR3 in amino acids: CASSLGSRGYEQYF. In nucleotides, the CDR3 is TGTGCCAGCAGCTTAGGCAGTCGGGGTTACGAGCAGTACTTC.

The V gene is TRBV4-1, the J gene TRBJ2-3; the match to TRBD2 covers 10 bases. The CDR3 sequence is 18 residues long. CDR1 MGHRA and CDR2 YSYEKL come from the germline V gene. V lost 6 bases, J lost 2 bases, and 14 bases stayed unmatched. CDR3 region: CASSPTPRLAGATDTQYF. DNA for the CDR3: TGCGCCAGCAGTCCTACACCGCGGCTAGCGGGGGCCACAGATACGCAGTATTTT.

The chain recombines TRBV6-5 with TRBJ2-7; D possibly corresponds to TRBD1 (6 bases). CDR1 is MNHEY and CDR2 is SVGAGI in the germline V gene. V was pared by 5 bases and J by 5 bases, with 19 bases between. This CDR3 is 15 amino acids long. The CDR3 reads CASSPHTGSIDEQYF. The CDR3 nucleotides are TGTGCCAGCAGTCCTCATACAGGGTCTATAGACGAGCAGTACTTC.

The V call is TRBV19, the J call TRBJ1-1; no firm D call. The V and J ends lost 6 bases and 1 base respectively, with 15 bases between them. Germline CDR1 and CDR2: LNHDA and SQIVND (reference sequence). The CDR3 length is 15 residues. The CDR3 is CASSGVTGWNTEAFF. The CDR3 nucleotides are TGTGCCAGTAGCGGCGTTACCGGGTGGAACACTGAAGCTTTCTTT.

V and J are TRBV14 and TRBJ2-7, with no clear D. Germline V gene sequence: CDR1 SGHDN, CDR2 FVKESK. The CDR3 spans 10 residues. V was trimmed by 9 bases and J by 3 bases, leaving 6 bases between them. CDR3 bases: TGTGCCAGATTATTCTACGAGCAGTACTTC. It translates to CARLFYEQYF.

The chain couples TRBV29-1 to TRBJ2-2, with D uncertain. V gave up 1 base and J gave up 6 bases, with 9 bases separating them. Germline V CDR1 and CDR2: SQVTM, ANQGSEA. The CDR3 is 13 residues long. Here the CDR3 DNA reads TGCAGCGTTGAAGCGGGTGGGCCCGGGGAGCTGTTTTTT. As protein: CSVEAGGPGELFF.

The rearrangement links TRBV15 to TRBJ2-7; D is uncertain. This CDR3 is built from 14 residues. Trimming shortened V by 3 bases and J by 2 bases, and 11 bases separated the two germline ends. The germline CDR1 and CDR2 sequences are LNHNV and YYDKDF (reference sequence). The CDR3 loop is CATSRDGYPYEQYF. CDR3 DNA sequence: TGTGCCACCAGCAGGGACGGCTACCCCTACGAGCAGTACTTC.